This entry lists 21 T cell receptor beta chains sequenced from one sample in a study of T-cell memory formation after mild COVID-19. TCRdb re-analysed the 5' RACE reads in MiXCR, keeping a single row per CDR3 protein. Of 120,000 to 150,000 distinct CDR3 sequences in the sample, about a fifth were seen once. Sequencing was performed on PBMCs or a T cell subset sorted from them (not recorded which). Source of these receptors: an adult woman who had mild COVID-19 (a few samples of this study predate the infection). Cell type and time point are not known.

The chain is built from TRBV3-1 and TRBJ1-1; D call uncertain. CDR1 and CDR2 from the germline V gene are LGHDT and YNNKEL (reference sequence). Trimming left V 3 bases short and J 3 bases short, with 8 bases between. This CDR3 has 13 residues. The CDR3 spells CASSQTGDTEAFF. The CDR3 nucleotides read TGTGCCAGCAGCCAGACCGGGGACACTGAAGCTTTCTTT.

This clonotype was seen a handful of times. The chain employs TRBV12-3 or TRBV12-4 and TRBJ2-1; 10 bases fit TRBD2. V lost 4 bases to trimming and J lost 6 bases; unmatched junction nucleotides: 9. CDR3 length equals 16 residues. DNA for the CDR3: TGTGCCAGCAGTTCCCTCCTAGCGGGAGTGGGCAATGAGCAGTTCTTC. This sequence encodes CASSSLLAGVGNEQFF.

This chain joins TRBV21-1 and TRBJ1-1; the table's TRBD1 call for D was not verified on the DNA. TRBV21-1 is annotated as a pseudogene. This CDR3 has 16 amino acids. The CDR3 protein is CASTRDRFFMNTEAFF. The DNA for the CDR3 is TGTGCCAGCACTAGGGACAGGTTCTTCATGAACACTGAAGCTTTCTTT.

The chain couples TRBV5-1 to TRBJ2-3, with 8 nucleotides matching TRBD2. Germline loops: CDR1 SGHRS, CDR2 YFSETQ. Unmatched junction bases numbered 5, after V lost 6 bases and J lost 5 bases. This CDR3 spans 13 amino acids. CDR3: CASKTSVGDTQYF. As DNA, the CDR3 is TGCGCCAGCAAGACTAGCGTTGGAGATACGCAGTATTTT.

The table lists this clonotype with a few counts. The chain employs TRBV18 and TRBJ1-5, with unresolved D. V shed 0 bases and J shed 7 bases, with 4 bases lying between them. The V gene's germline CDR1 is KGHSH and CDR2 LQKENI. The CDR3 covers 12 residues. CDR3 DNA: TGTGCCAGCTCACCACCCCAGCAGCCCCAGCATTTT. As protein: CASSPPQQPQHF.

This clonotype was detected a few times. The V gene is TRBV2, the J gene TRBJ1-2; the D gene is possibly TRBD1 (6 bases). Looked up from germline, CDR1 is SNHLY and CDR2 is FYNNEI. Trimming pared 2 bases from V and 4 bases from J, leaving 17 bases between. This CDR3 region has 16 residues. CDR3 coding DNA: TGTGCCAGCAGTGAACGCTTGGGACATGGGTTCTATGGCTACACCTTC. This encodes CASSERLGHGFYGYTF.

The rearrangement links TRBV29-1 to TRBJ1-1; D ambiguous. Germline V gene lookup returns CDR1 SQVTM and CDR2 ANQGSEA. This CDR3 contains 11 residues. V lost 4 bases and J lost 2, with 5 bases in between. DNA of the CDR3: TGCAGCGTTGGACATAACACTGAAGCTTTCTTT. Residues: CSVGHNTEAFF.

The rearrangement uses TRBV4-1 and TRBJ2-7, with 9 bases that match TRBD1. V trimming: 4 bases; J trimming: 4 bases; junction bases outside the gene matches: 11. The CDR3 is made up of 16 amino acids. Germline CDR1 reads MGHRA; CDR2 reads YSYEKL. DNA of the CDR3: TGCGCCAGCAGCCGAACTGGGACAGGGACCCCGTACGAGCAGTACTTC. Its protein is CASSRTGTGTPYEQYF.

The J gene is TRBJ2-1, the V gene TRBV4-2; 9 bases line up with TRBD2. Germline CDR1 LGHNA, CDR2 YNFKEQ. Trimming cost V 0 bases and J 3 bases; bases outside gene matches: 3. This CDR3 spans 16 amino acids. CDR3 loop: CASSQDRAGGYNEQFF. Written as DNA, the CDR3 is TGTGCCAGCAGCCAAGATAGAGCGGGAGGCTACAATGAGCAGTTCTTC.

This clonotype was detected only a few times. V and J are TRBV20-1 and TRBJ2-5; D is possibly TRBD1 or TRBD2 (5 bases each). Germline V CDR1 and CDR2: DFQATT, SNEGSKA (reference sequence). V lost 7 bases and J 5 bases, leaving 29 bases between the germline ends. The CDR3 contains 17 residues. The CDR3 protein is CSVSGSLGSRGRETQYF. CDR3 sequence (DNA): TGCAGTGTGAGCGGATCGTTGGGGAGTAGGGGTAGGGAGACCCAGTACTTC.

J is TRBJ1-2 and V is TRBV10-3; the D gene is possibly TRBD1 (5 bases). V was cut by 6 bases and J by 2 bases, with 22 bases left in between. The length of the CDR3 is 17 residues. The V gene's germline CDR1 is ENHRY and CDR2 SYGVKD. The CDR3 DNA is TGTGCCATCAGATCTGACAGCGTCCAGGATGGGAACTATGGCTACACCTTC. It is translated as CAIRSDSVQDGNYGYTF.

This clonotype was seen only a few times. The chain has TRBV28 and TRBJ2-7; 9 nucleotides align to TRBD1. CDR3 size: 15 residues. Germline loops: CDR1 MDHEN, CDR2 SYDVKM. The V segment lost 4 bases and the J segment 6 bases; nucleotides outside the gene matches: 10. The DNA of the CDR3 is TGTGCCAGCAGTTCCCTAGGGACAGGGTCTTCCGAGCAGTACTTC. Its protein product is CASSSLGTGSSEQYF.

This clonotype was observed at least ten times. The CDR3 DNA reads as TGCGCCAGCAGCTTGGCCGGGACTAGCGGTTACAATGAGCAGTTCTTC. Translation gives CASSLAGTSGYNEQFF. V gene TRBV5-1 combines with J gene TRBJ2-1; 11 bases line up with TRBD2. V shed 0 bases, J shed 4 bases, and the junction held 3 bases outside the gene matches. The CDR3 sequence is 16 residues long. The germline V gene has CDR1 SGHRS and CDR2 YFSETQ.

The chain uses TRBV6-5 and TRBJ1-5; TRBD1 agrees at 8 bases. CDR3 length equals 15 residues. V shed 6 bases, J shed 2 bases, and the junction held 6 bases outside the gene matches. Germline V gene data show CDR1 as MNHEY and CDR2 as SVGAGI. The CDR3 DNA reads as TGTGCCAGCAGCCAGGACAGGGTACGCAATCAGCCCCAGCATTTT. This translates into CASSQDRVRNQPQHF.

The rearrangement uses TRBV4-3 and TRBJ2-3; D might be TRBD2 (6 bases). Trimming took off 1 base at V and 4 bases at J, with 18 bases between the two ends. CDR1 and CDR2 from the germline V gene are LGHNA and YSLEER. The CDR3 spans 17 residues. CDR3 sequence reads: CASSQGPTSRIADTQYF. The CDR3 nucleotides are TGCGCCAGCAGCCAAGGCCCCACTAGCAGGATTGCAGATACGCAGTATTTT.

This chain joins TRBV11-2 and TRBJ2-5; 8 nucleotides match TRBD2. Losses at the gene ends were 1 base for V and 6 bases for J; bases not matched to a gene: 7. Germline-derived CDR1 and CDR2 are SGHAT and FQNNGV. The CDR3 totals 15 residues. CDR3: CASSLVSGGPQTQYF. Here the CDR3 DNA reads TGTGCCAGCAGCTTAGTATCGGGAGGGCCACAGACCCAGTACTTC. The full variable domain, its missing parts supplied by reference TRBV11-2 and TRBJ2-5, is EAGVAQSPRYKIIEKRQSVAFWCNPISGHATLYWYQQILGQGPKLLIQFQNNGVVDDSQLPKDRFSAERLKGVDSTLKIQPAKLEDSAVYLCASSLVSGGPQTQYFGPGTRLLVL.

V gene TRBV6-1 combines with J gene TRBJ1-2; weak D call: TRBD1 (5 bases). V lost 2 bases to trimming and J lost 5 bases, with 9 bases between them. The CDR3 is 13 residues long. Germline lookup yields CDR1 MNHNS and CDR2 SASEGT. The CDR3 sequence: CASSEFRGYGYTF. The CDR3 region has the DNA TGTGCCAGCAGTGAATTCCGGGGGTATGGCTACACCTTC.

The chain couples TRBV12-3 or TRBV12-4 to TRBJ2-3; D unclear. With 2 bases removed from V and 3 bases from J, the gap between germline ends came to 6 bases. The CDR3 is made up of 13 amino acids. In nucleotides, the CDR3 is TGTGCCAGCAGTTTACACCAGACAGATACGCAGTATTTT. It is translated as CASSLHQTDTQYF.

This clonotype was seen a few times. V is TRBV19 and J is TRBJ2-2; either TRBD1 or TRBD2 may fit D (6 bases each). Between the trimmed V and J ends, which lost 6 bases and 4 bases, there was a span of 15 bases. CDR3 length: 15 residues. Germline CDR1 LNHDA, CDR2 SQIVND (reference sequence). CDR3 DNA sequence: TGTGCCAGTAGGGGAGGTCAGGGGAGCACCGGGGAGCTGTTTTTT. It codes for CASRGGQGSTGELFF.

V and J are TRBV4-1 and TRBJ1-2; no clear D gene. There are 16 residues in the CDR3. V gave up 1 base and J gave up 5 bases, with 17 bases separating them. Germline CDR1 is MGHRA and CDR2 is YSYEKL. CDR3 amino acids: CASSQGPVRPGYGYTF. DNA for the CDR3: TGCGCCAGCAGCCAAGGACCCGTCAGGCCTGGGTATGGCTACACCTTC.

This sequence joins TRBV6-1 and TRBJ2-3, with D perhaps TRBD2 (6 bases). V was cut by 2 bases and J by 0 bases, with 9 bases left in between. The germline CDR1 and CDR2 sequences are MNHNS and SASEGT. The CDR3 is 15 amino acids. The CDR3 DNA reads TGTGCCAGCAGTGAAAGGCGGGGCAGCACAGATACGCAGTATTTT. Its translation is CASSERRGSTDTQYF.